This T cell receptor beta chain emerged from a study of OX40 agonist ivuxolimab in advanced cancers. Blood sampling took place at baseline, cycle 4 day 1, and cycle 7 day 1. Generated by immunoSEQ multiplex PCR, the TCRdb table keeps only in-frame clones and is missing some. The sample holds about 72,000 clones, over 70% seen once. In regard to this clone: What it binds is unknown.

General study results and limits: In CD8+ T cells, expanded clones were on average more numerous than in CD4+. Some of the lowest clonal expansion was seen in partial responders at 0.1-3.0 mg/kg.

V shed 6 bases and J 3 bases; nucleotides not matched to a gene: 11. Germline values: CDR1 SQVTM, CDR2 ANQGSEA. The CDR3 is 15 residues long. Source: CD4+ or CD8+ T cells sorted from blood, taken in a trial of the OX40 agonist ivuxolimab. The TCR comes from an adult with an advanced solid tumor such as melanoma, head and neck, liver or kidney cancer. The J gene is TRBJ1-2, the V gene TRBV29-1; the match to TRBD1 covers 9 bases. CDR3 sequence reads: CSVLTGGDRDYGYTF. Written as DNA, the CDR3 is TGCAGCGTCCTCACCGGGGGGGACAGGGACTATGGCTACACCTTC.